A selection of T cell receptor beta chains follows, all from one sample in a study of shared T cell receptors in the human thymus. Assay used: immunoSEQ multiplex PCR; TCRdb lists only in-frame clones, some missing. The sample includes about 730,000 clones, approximately 85% of them seen just once. These data are also associated with another study on human thymus T cells.

Source material: thymocytes. These receptors were collected from a girl less than two years old with a congenital heart defect. Both conserved end residues are part of each CDR3. Each record gives: V gene, CDR3 protein.

TRBV7-3 | CASSPGQRTTDTQYF
TRBV6-5 | CATVTGYYGYTF
TRBV15 | CATSSRVEETQYF
TRBV18 | CASSPPGRQGRNSPLHF
TRBV2 | CASNSFWAGDNSPLHF
TRBV7-2 | CASSSDMLNTEAFF
TRBV7-9 | CASSLIEDYGNTIYF
TRBV2 | CAMTGSQGRYNEQFF
TRBV5-1 | CASSLPSGGYEQYF
TRBV25-1 | CASSAPGRGSGEKLFF
TRBV5-6 | CASSYGTGGSDTQYF
TRBV5-1 | CASSYTGGSGANVLTF
TRBV29-1 | CSVDDDSLGYTF
TRBV5-1 | CASSLLGARDTQYF
TRBV4-3 | CASSQDQGTSGGPRETQYF
TRBV7-9 | CASSLGQGPSGNTIYF
TRBV4-1 | CASSQSIGHWGNTIYF
TRBV5-6 | CAGSRRGHIQYF
TRBV5-1 | CASRLAPYTDTQYF
TRBV11-2 | CASSLVGRGPNEVDNEQFF
TRBV14 | CASSQELAGGHGETQYF
TRBV4-3 | CASSQEIDRVLPYSPLHF
TRBV4-1 | CASSYTRQRTEAFF
TRBV30 | CAWSTFVAISSQAFF
TRBV7-8 | CASQPGNDRNQPQHF
TRBV9 | CASSPDPGKGTQYF
TRBV25-1 | CASSAAGDGNTIYF
TRBV27 | CASSQNHRDRDNYGYTF
TRBV12-5 | CASGLVGGTGGNTEAFF
TRBV27 | CASSPTGQGIQPQHF
TRBV30 | CAWSTPRLTLAKNIQYF
TRBV10-3 | CATNTGQAGTPYGYTF
TRBV4-1 | CASSQDDRIQYGYTF
TRBV27 | CASSPRIGTGDEQYF
TRBV5-1 | CASSGGGNTEAFF
TRBV2 | CASSEDRTYGYTF
TRBV4-1 | CASSFRQQGNSPLHF
TRBV6-5 | CASSATANGANVLTF
TRBV5-1 | CASSSTGANSPLHF
TRBV7-2 | CASSLADPPPGQGCTEAFF